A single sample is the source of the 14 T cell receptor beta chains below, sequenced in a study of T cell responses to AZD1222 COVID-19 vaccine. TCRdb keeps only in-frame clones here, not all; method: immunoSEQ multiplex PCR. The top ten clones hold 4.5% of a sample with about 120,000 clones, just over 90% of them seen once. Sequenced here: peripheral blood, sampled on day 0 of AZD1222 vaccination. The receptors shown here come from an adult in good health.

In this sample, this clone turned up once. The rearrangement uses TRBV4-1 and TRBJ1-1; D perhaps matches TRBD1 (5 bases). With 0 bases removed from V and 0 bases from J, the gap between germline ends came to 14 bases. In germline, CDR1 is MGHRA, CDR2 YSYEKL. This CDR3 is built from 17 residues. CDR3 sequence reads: CASSQEQSGRLNTEAFF. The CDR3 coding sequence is TGCGCCAGCAGCCAAGAGCAGTCGGGACGCTTGAACACTGAAGCTTTCTTT.

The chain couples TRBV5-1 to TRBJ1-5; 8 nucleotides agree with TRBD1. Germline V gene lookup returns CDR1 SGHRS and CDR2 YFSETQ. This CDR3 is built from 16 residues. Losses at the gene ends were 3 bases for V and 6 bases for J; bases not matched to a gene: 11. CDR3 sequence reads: CASSSTQGATPQPQHF. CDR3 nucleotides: TGCGCCAGCAGCTCGACCCAGGGGGCTACCCCTCAGCCCCAGCATTTT.

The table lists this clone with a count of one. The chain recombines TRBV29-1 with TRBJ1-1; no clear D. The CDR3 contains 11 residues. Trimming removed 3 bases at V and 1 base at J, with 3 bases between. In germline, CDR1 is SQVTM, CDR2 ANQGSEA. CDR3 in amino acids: CSVDWNTEAFF. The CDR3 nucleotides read TGCAGCGTTGATTGGAACACTGAAGCTTTCTTT.

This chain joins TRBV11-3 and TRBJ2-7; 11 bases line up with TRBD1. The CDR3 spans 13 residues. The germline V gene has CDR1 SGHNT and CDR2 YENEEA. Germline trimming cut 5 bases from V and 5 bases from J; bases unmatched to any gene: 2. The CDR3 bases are TGTGCCAGCAGCGTGGACAGGGGGCACGAGCAGTACTTC. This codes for CASSVDRGHEQYF.

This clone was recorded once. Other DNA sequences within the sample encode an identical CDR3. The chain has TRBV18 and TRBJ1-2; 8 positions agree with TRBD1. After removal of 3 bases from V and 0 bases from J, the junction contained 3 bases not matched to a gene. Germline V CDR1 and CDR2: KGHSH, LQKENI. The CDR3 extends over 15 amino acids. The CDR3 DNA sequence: TGTGCCAGCTCACCCGGGACAGGTCCTAACTATGGCTACACCTTC. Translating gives CASSPGTGPNYGYTF.

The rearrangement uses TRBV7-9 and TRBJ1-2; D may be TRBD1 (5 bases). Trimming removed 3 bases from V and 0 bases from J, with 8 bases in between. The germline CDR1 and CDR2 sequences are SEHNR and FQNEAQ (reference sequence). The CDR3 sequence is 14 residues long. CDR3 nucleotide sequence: TGTGCCAGCAGCTTCCAGGGAACTAACTATGGCTACACCTTC. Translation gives CASSFQGTNYGYTF.

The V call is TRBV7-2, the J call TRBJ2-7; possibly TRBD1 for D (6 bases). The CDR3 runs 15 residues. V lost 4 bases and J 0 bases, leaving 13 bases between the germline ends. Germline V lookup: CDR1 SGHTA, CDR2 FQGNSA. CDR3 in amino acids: CASSSQTGSSYEQYF. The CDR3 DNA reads TGTGCCAGCAGCTCACAGACAGGCTCCTCCTACGAGCAGTACTTC.

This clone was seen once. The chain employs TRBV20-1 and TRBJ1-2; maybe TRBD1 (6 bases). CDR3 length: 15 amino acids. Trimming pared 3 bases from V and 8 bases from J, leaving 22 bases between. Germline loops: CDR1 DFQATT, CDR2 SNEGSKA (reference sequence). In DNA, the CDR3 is TGCAGTGCTAGTTTCGCCTTGGGGGGCGTTAGGGGCTACACCTTC. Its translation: CSASFALGGVRGYTF.

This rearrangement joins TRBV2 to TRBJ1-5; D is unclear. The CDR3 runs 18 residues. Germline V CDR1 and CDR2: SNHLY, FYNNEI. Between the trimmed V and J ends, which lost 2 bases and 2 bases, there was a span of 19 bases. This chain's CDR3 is CASSEPGRVYPGNQPQHF. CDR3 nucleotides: TGTGCCAGCAGTGAACCGGGCAGAGTCTATCCTGGCAATCAGCCCCAGCATTTT.

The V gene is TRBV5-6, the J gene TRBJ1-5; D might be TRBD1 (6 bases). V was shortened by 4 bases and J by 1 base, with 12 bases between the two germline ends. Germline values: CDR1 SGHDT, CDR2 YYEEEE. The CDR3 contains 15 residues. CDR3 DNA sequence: TGTGCCAGCAGCAGCCGACAGGCAAGCAATCAGCCCCAGCATTTT. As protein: CASSSRQASNQPQHF.

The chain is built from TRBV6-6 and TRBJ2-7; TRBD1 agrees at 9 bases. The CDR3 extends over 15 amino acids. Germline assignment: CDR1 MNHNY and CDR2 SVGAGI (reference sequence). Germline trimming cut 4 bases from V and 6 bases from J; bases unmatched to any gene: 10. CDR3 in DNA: TGTGCCAGCAGTTCCTCCGGGACAGGGTGGGGCGAGCAGTACTTC. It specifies CASSSSGTGWGEQYF.

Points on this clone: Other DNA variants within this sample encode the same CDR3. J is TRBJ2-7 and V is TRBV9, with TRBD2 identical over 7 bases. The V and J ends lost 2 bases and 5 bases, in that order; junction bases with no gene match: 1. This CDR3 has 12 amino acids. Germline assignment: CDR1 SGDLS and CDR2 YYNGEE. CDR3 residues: CASSVGGNEQYF. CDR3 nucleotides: TGTGCCAGCAGCGTGGGGGGGAACGAGCAGTACTTC.

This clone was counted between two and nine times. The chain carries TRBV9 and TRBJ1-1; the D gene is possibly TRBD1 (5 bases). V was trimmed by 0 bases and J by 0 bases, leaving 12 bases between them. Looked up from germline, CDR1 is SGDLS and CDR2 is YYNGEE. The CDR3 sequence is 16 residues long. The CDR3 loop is CASSVEIGHLNTEAFF. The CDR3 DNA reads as TGTGCCAGCAGCGTAGAAATTGGACACTTGAACACTGAAGCTTTCTTT. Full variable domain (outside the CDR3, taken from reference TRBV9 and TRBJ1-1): DSGVTQTPKHLITATGQRVTLRCSPRSGDLSVYWYQQSLDQGLQFLIQYYNGEERAKGNILERFSAQQFPDLHSELNLSSLELGDSALYFCASSVEIGHLNTEAFFGQGTRLTVV.

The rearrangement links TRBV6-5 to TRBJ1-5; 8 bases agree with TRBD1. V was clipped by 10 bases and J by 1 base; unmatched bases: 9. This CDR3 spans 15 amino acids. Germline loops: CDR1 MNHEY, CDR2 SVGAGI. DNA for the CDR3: TGTGCCACCCAGACAGGGGCGGGGAGCAATCAGCCCCAGCATTTT. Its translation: CATQTGAGSNQPQHF.